Below are 32 T cell receptor beta chains sequenced from a single sample in a study of cytomegalovirus exposure and HLA in healthy donors. PCR involved 60 Vbeta and 13 Jbeta primers. Only in-frame clones appear in the TCRdb table, and some are missing; sequencing was by immunoSEQ multiplex PCR. The sample yields tens of thousands of clones, approximately 81% seen once. Specimen: PBMCs. Every receptor here comes from a man between 45 and 60 years old in good health and CMV-seronegative.

The chain employs TRBV10-3 and TRBJ2-2; 10 bases fit TRBD1. This CDR3 contains 17 residues. Germline CDR1 and CDR2: ENHRY and SYGVKD. With 7 bases clipped from V and 3 bases from J, the junction kept 11 bases outside the gene matches. This CDR3 reads CAITPWDRGEDTGELFF. CDR3 in DNA: TGTGCCATCACCCCCTGGGACAGGGGAGAGGACACCGGGGAGCTGTTTTTT.

The chain has TRBV7-2 and TRBJ1-3; D call uncertain. Germline V gene lookup returns CDR1 SGHTA and CDR2 FQGNSA. Trimming took 1 base from V and 0 from J, leaving 7 bases between them. This CDR3 contains 15 residues. CDR3 coding DNA: TGTGCCAGCAGCTTAGTTGGCTTCTCTGGAAACACCATATATTTT. This translates into CASSLVGFSGNTIYF.

The V call is TRBV7-9, the J call TRBJ2-3; 9 bases are shared with TRBD2. Germline values: CDR1 SEHNR, CDR2 FQNEAQ (reference sequence). The CDR3 is made up of 16 amino acids. V shed 2 bases, J shed 1 base, and the junction held 4 bases outside the gene matches. In nucleotides, the CDR3 is TGTGCCAGCAGCTTAAGACTAGCGGAACGCACAGATACGCAGTATTTT. Translating it yields CASSLRLAERTDTQYF.

This chain joins TRBV11-2 and TRBJ1-5; tentative D call: TRBD1 (5 bases). The V end was cut by 6 bases, the J end by 4 bases, with 13 bases between. The CDR3 sequence is 14 residues long. CDR1 is SGHAT and CDR2 is FQNNGV in the germline V gene. The CDR3 sequence is CASSKTGANQPQHF. The DNA for the CDR3 is TGTGCCAGCAGTAAAACAGGCGCAAATCAGCCCCAGCATTTT.

This clone has a handful of counts. The V call is TRBV4-3, the J call TRBJ1-3; a weak D match, TRBD1 (6 bases). CDR3 size: 16 residues. Trimming stripped 0 bases from V and 3 bases from J, with 12 bases between. Germline CDR1 reads LGHNA; CDR2 reads YSLEER. The CDR3 coding sequence is TGCGCCAGCAGCCAAGATTGGAGGACAGTTGGAAACACCATATATTTT. As protein: CASSQDWRTVGNTIYF.

This chain connects TRBV5-8 to TRBJ2-5; TRBD2 might be the D (7 bases). The V gene lost 4 bases and the J gene lost 1 base, with 14 bases spanning the gap. Germline V CDR1 and CDR2: SGHTS, YDEGEE. This CDR3 comprises 15 residues. The CDR3, as DNA: TGTGCCAGCAGCCGGGGGGCGGGGGCCCAAGAGACCCAGTACTTC. Its protein product is CASSRGAGAQETQYF.

This clone was seen a few times. The chain combines TRBV6-6 with TRBJ1-5; no reliable D call. CDR3 length equals 12 residues. In germline, CDR1 is MNHNY, CDR2 SVGAGI (reference sequence). V was cut by 7 bases and J by 8 bases, with 12 bases left in between. The CDR3 region has the DNA TGTGCCAGCAAAAGGGAGGTAGAGCCCCAGCATTTT. Protein: CASKREVEPQHF.

The chain uses TRBV5-1 and TRBJ1-2; 8 nucleotides agree with TRBD1. Germline V lookup: CDR1 SGHRS, CDR2 YFSETQ. The ends lost 4 bases at V and 12 bases at J; junction bases unmatched: 8. CDR3 length equals 12 residues. CDR3 nucleotides: TGCGCCAGCAGCGAAAACAGGGGGACACACACCTTC. Translation gives CASSENRGTHTF.

The chain couples TRBV7-8 to TRBJ1-5; D remains ambiguous. CDR1 SGHVS and CDR2 FQNEAQ come from the germline V gene. The CDR3 totals 12 residues. Between the trimmed V and J ends, which lost 5 bases and 5 bases, there was a span of 7 bases. The CDR3 protein is CASSEQYQPQHF. The CDR3 DNA reads as TGTGCCAGCAGCGAGCAATATCAGCCCCAGCATTTT. The complete variable domain, with remaining parts taken from reference TRBV7-8 and TRBJ1-5, reads GAGVSQSPRYKVAKRGQDVALRCDPISGHVSLFWYQQALGQGPEFLTYFQNEAQLDKSGLPSDRFFAERPEGSVSTLKIQRTQQEDSAVYLCASSEQYQPQHFGDGTRLSIL.

This chain connects TRBV7-9 to TRBJ2-1; TRBD2 matches 7 bases. CDR3 length equals 14 residues. V was pared by 4 bases and J by 8 bases, with 8 bases of the junction left unmatched. Per the germline V gene, CDR1 is SEHNR and CDR2 is FQNEAQ (reference sequence). The CDR3 DNA follows: TGTGCCAGCAGCTCCCGGGGGAGGGCCGATGAGCAGTTCTTC. Protein product: CASSSRGRADEQFF. The variable domain in full, with the rest retrieved from reference TRBV7-9 and TRBJ2-1, is DTGVSQNPRHKITKRGQNVTFRCDPISEHNRLYWYRQTLGQGPEFLTYFQNEAQLEKSRLLSDRFSAERPKGSFSTLEIQRTEQGDSAMYLCASSSRGRADEQFFGPGTRLTVL.

There are a few counts of this clone. An end of the junction does not agree with germline; a read error may underlie this. Written as DNA, the CDR3 is TGTTCCAGCAGCTTTCAACTCGGGAGGGCAAATGAGCAGTTCTTC. This gives the protein CSSSFQLGRANEQFF. The chain carries TRBV7-9 and TRBJ2-1; 8 nucleotides line up with TRBD2. The CDR3 covers 15 residues. The germline V gene encodes CDR1 SEHNR and CDR2 FQNEAQ (reference sequence).

This rearrangement joins TRBV27 to TRBJ2-5, with a tentative D call TRBD2 (6 bases). V lost 10 bases, J lost 0 bases, and 9 bases lay in between. This CDR3 has 12 residues. CDR1 and CDR2 (germline): MNHEY, SMNVEV (reference sequence). This CDR3 is CATRGNQETQYF. CDR3 DNA sequence: TGTGCCACCCGGGGGAACCAAGAGACCCAGTACTTC.

A few counts support this clone. This sequence joins TRBV27 and TRBJ1-6; D is unresolved. This CDR3 is 16 amino acids long. Between the trimmed V and J ends, which lost 0 bases and 8 bases, there was a span of 14 bases. CDR1 is MNHEY, CDR2 SMNVEV, per germline (reference sequence). The CDR3 coding sequence is TGTGCCAGCAGTTTATCGAGATTCAGCGCCGATTCACCCCTCCACTTT. This translates into CASSLSRFSADSPLHF.

The chain links TRBV5-1 to TRBJ2-3, with TRBD2 identical over 7 bases. Looked up from germline, CDR1 is SGHRS and CDR2 is YFSETQ. CDR3 length equals 18 residues. V shed 5 bases and J 1 base; nucleotides not matched to a gene: 16. DNA of the CDR3: TGCGCCAGCAGTCTGTCTCGTAGTCAGCGGGACCGCACAGATACGCAGTATTTT. Its protein is CASSLSRSQRDRTDTQYF.

The chain employs TRBV21-1 and TRBJ2-5; TRBD1 is taken as the D call from the table, unchecked against the DNA. TRBV21-1 is described as a pseudogene. The CDR3 spans 14 residues. CDR3 protein: CASSSDRGQETQYF. CDR3 in DNA: TGTGCCAGCAGCTCCGACAGGGGCCAAGAGACCCAGTACTTC.

This chain uses TRBV4-1 with TRBJ2-1; D is unresolved. With 0 bases removed from V and 4 bases from J, the gap between germline ends came to 10 bases. This CDR3 has 15 residues. Germline V gene data show CDR1 as MGHRA and CDR2 as YSYEKL. The CDR3 sequence: CASSQDPGDYNEQFF. CDR3 coding DNA: TGCGCCAGCAGCCAAGATCCGGGTGATTACAATGAGCAGTTCTTC.

This chain uses TRBV15 with TRBJ1-1; 12 bases map to TRBD1. Looked up from germline, CDR1 is LNHNV and CDR2 is YYDKDF (reference sequence). Trimming took 5 bases from V and 6 from J; bases not matched to a gene: 7. The CDR3 is made up of 15 amino acids. This CDR3 reads CATSGPRDRGPEAFF. The CDR3 DNA reads as TGTGCCACCAGCGGCCCCCGGGACAGGGGGCCTGAAGCTTTCTTT.

This chain connects TRBV10-3 to TRBJ2-5; 7 nucleotides agree with TRBD1. The CDR3 is made up of 13 amino acids. In germline, CDR1 is ENHRY, CDR2 SYGVKD. V shed 11 bases and J 2 bases; nucleotides not matched to a gene: 8. In DNA, the CDR3 is TGTGCCTCCACGCCGGGACAGCAAGAGACCCAGTACTTC. This codes for CASTPGQQETQYF.

This sequence joins TRBV13 and TRBJ2-1; TRBD2 matches 16 bases. The CDR3 loop spans 17 amino acids. CDR1 and CDR2 from the germline V gene are PRHDT and FYEKMQ (reference sequence). V lost 5 bases and J lost 13; bases outside the gene matches: 14. The CDR3 DNA follows: TGTGCCAGCAGCGGGGGACTAGCGGGGGGGCGAACGGCCGCTCAGTTCTTC. Translation gives CASSGGLAGGRTAAQFF. Based on the CDR3 plus reference TRBV13 and TRBJ2-1, the full variable domain is AAGVIQSPRHLIKEKRETATLKCYPIPRHDTVYWYQQGPGQDPQFLISFYEKMQSDKGSIPDRFSAQQFSDYHSELNMSSLELGDSALYFCASSGGLAGGRTAAQFFGPGTRLTVL.

The genes are TRBV4-1 and TRBJ2-7; tentative D call: TRBD1 (6 bases). The germline CDR1 and CDR2 sequences are MGHRA and YSYEKL. CDR3 length equals 13 residues. The V end lost 4 bases, the J end lost 5 bases, and 12 bases lay between the germline ends. CDR3 bases: TGCGCCAGCAGCCCTCCAGGGGACCACGAGCAGTACTTC. Translated: CASSPPGDHEQYF.

The CDR3 DNA reads TGTGCCAGCTCATCCGACAGGGAGACCACTGAAGCTTTCTTT. It encodes CASSSDRETTEAFF. This sequence joins TRBV18 and TRBJ1-1; 7 bases fit TRBD1. The V segment lost 5 bases and the J segment 4 bases; nucleotides outside the gene matches: 7. CDR1 and CDR2 from the germline V gene are KGHSH and LQKENI. The CDR3 spans 14 residues.

This rearrangement joins TRBV6-5 to TRBJ2-7; D is uncertain. This CDR3 region has 11 residues. Per germline, CDR1 MNHEY and CDR2 SVGAGI. Trimming stripped 6 bases from V and 4 bases from J, with 7 bases between. CDR3 sequence: CASSYQYEQYF. DNA for the CDR3: TGTGCCAGCAGCTACCAATACGAGCAGTACTTC.

This chain joins TRBV27 and TRBJ1-6, with D unresolved. CDR1 MNHEY and CDR2 SMNVEV come from the germline V gene (reference sequence). V shed 2 bases and J shed 7 bases, with 6 bases lying between them. The CDR3 sequence is 13 residues long. The chain's CDR3 is CASSLGWNSPLHF. CDR3 coding DNA: TGTGCCAGCAGTTTAGGCTGGAATTCACCCCTCCACTTT.

On this clone: The sample carries other DNA sequences with the same CDR3. The V call is TRBV9, the J call TRBJ2-1; 11 bases fit TRBD2. The length of the CDR3 is 15 residues. The V segment lost 4 bases and the J segment 8 bases; nucleotides outside the gene matches: 8. Germline lookup yields CDR1 SGDLS and CDR2 YYNGEE. The CDR3 DNA reads TGTGCCAGCAGCACCTCTAGCGGGGGGATCGATGAGCAGTTCTTC. Translated: CASSTSSGGIDEQFF.

The V call is TRBV29-1, the J call TRBJ2-3, with D perhaps matching TRBD2 (5 bases). Germline CDR1 reads SQVTM; CDR2 reads ANQGSEA. V gave up 6 bases and J gave up 1 base, with 20 bases separating them. CDR3 length equals 16 residues. CDR3 coding DNA: TGCAGCGTACGCAGGAGAGGGATCGAGGGCACAGATACGCAGTATTTT. Protein sequence: CSVRRRGIEGTDTQYF.

In this sample, this clone turned up a few times. The chain links TRBV7-8 to TRBJ2-7, with D possibly matching TRBD1 (5 bases). The CDR3 sequence is 20 residues long. Trimming removed 3 bases from V and 2 bases from J, with 29 bases in between. Germline CDR1 SGHVS, CDR2 FQNEAQ. The CDR3 loop reads CASSFPIKNSRGRVPYEQYF. CDR3 sequence (DNA): TGTGCCAGCAGCTTCCCGATAAAGAATAGCCGAGGCAGGGTCCCCTACGAGCAGTACTTC.

The chain recombines TRBV29-1 with TRBJ2-1; possibly TRBD2 for D (7 bases). The V gene lost 3 bases and the J gene lost 6 bases, with 24 bases spanning the gap. The CDR3 sequence is 17 residues long. CDR1 and CDR2 from the germline V gene are SQVTM and ANQGSEA. The CDR3: CSVDHFLGGGVFNEQFF. The CDR3 region has the DNA TGCAGCGTTGACCACTTCCTGGGGGGGGGCGTTTTCAATGAGCAGTTCTTC.

The chain recombines TRBV6-4 with TRBJ2-2; 8 bases fit TRBD2. After removal of 6 bases from V and 5 bases from J, the junction contained 8 bases not matched to a gene. The CDR3 consists of 15 residues. Germline V lookup: CDR1 MRHNA, CDR2 SNTAGT. For the CDR3, the DNA is TGTGCCAGCAGACTACACGGGGGGGCGACCGGGGAGCTGTTTTTT. This encodes CASRLHGGATGELFF.

This clone has just one count. The chain has TRBV5-6 and TRBJ2-7; 8 nucleotides match TRBD1. V was clipped by 0 bases and J by 6 bases; unmatched bases: 5. CDR3 size: 14 residues. Germline CDR1 is SGHDT and CDR2 is YYEEEE. The CDR3 region is CASSLVGRGLEQYF. The CDR3 DNA is TGTGCCAGCAGCTTGGTGGGCAGGGGGCTCGAGCAGTACTTC.

The chain employs TRBV9 and TRBJ2-6; 7 bases are a match to TRBD1. The length of the CDR3 is 15 residues. The germline CDR1 and CDR2 sequences are SGDLS and YYNGEE. The V segment lost 4 bases and the J segment 2 bases; nucleotides outside the gene matches: 3. Written as DNA, the CDR3 is TGTGCCAGCAGCTTCAGGGGGACTGGGGCCAACGTCCTGACTTTC. Its translation: CASSFRGTGANVLTF. Variable domain in full (rest from reference TRBV9 and TRBJ2-6): DSGVTQTPKHLITATGQRVTLRCSPRSGDLSVYWYQQSLDQGLQFLIQYYNGEERAKGNILERFSAQQFPDLHSELNLSSLELGDSALYFCASSFRGTGANVLTFGAGSRLTVL.

The chain carries TRBV5-4 and TRBJ1-2; no definite D call. The CDR3 has 16 amino acids. CDR1 and CDR2 (germline): SGHNT, YYREEE (reference sequence). Trimming took off 0 bases at V and 2 bases at J, with 14 bases between the two ends. CDR3 coding DNA: TGTGCCAGCAGCTTGGAGGCAGCGGGGAGCAACTATGGCTACACCTTC. This sequence encodes CASSLEAAGSNYGYTF. The variable domain in full, completed from reference TRBV5-4 and TRBJ1-2, reads ETGVTQSPTHLIKTRGQQVTLRCSSQSGHNTVSWYQQALGQGPQFIFQYYREEENGRGNFPPRFSGLQFPNYSSELNVNALELDDSALYLCASSLEAAGSNYGYTFGSGTRLTVV.

This chain joins TRBV28 and TRBJ2-1, with unresolved D. The CDR3 is made up of 16 amino acids. Germline values: CDR1 MDHEN, CDR2 SYDVKM. Trimming shortened V by 7 bases and J by 0 bases, and 16 bases separated the two germline ends. In DNA, the CDR3 is TGTGCCAGCACCAAGTGGGCTATCAGCTCCTACAATGAGCAGTTCTTC. Translating it yields CASTKWAISSYNEQFF.